This TCR beta chain is from a study of PD-1 blockade in classical Hodgkin lymphoma. Study-wide results and limits: TCR diversity rose significantly by C4D1 in CD4+ but not CD8+ cells. Exclusion applied to patients who initiated nivolumab less than 1 year following ASCT.

The V gene lost 5 bases and the J gene lost 6 bases, with 8 bases spanning the gap. CDR3 length: 12 residues. The germline gives CDR1 MNHEY, CDR2 SVGAGI. Measured with immunoSEQ multiplex PCR; TCRdb has only the in-frame clones, and not every one. Among just under 45,000 clones listed, around three quarters were seen once. Note on this clone: Its antigen remains unknown.

Each of the patients experienced relapse following autologous stem cell transplantation, and their brentuximab vedotin exposure differed. Patients showed best responses of complete response, partial response or progressive disease. This chain joins TRBV6-5 and TRBJ1-5; D uncertain. The sequence came from a human donor with classical Hodgkin lymphoma. The sequences come from peripheral blood mononuclear cells (PBMCs), collected before the second cycle of nivolumab. Written as DNA, the CDR3 is TGTGCCAGCAGTACCCTGGGTCAGCCCCAGCATTTT. Its translation: CASSTLGQPQHF.